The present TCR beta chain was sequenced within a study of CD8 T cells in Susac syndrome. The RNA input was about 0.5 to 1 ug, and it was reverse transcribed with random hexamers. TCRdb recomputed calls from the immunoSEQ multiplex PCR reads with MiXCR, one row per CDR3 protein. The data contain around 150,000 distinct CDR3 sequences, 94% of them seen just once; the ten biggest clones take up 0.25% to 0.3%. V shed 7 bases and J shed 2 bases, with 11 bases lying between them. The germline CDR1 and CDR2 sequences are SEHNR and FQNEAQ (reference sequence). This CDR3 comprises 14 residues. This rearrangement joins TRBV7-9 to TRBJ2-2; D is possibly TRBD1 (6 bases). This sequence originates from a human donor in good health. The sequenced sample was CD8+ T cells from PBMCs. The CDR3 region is CASTDSPNTGELFF. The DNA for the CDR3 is TGTGCCAGCACGGACAGTCCCAACACCGGGGAGCTGTTTTTT.